This T cell receptor beta chain was recorded in a study of post-analysis software for immune sequencing data. Note on this clonotype: Its target is not known.

Broader study findings: Same-batch samples co-clustered strongly by F measure. Roughly five TRBV segments were significantly more frequent in patients than in controls. TRBV5-6, TRBV5-1 and TRBV20-1 were among these segments.

V lost 5 bases, J lost 3 bases, and 14 bases lay in between. Germline CDR1 SGHDT, CDR2 YYEEEE. The CDR3 is 15 amino acids. The TCR beta cDNA libraries contained unique molecular identifiers. Each CDR3 protein gets one entry after TCRdb re-called the PCR reads with MiXCR. The sample carries approximately 160,000 distinct CDR3 sequences, about 30% recorded once. V gene TRBV5-6 combines with J gene TRBJ1-4; possible D gene TRBD1, 6 bases. This TCR derives from a girl under 18 with multiple sclerosis. Sample: blood. The chain's CDR3 is CASRKTGFSNEKLFF. Written as DNA, the CDR3 is TGTGCCAGCAGAAAAACAGGGTTTTCTAATGAAAAACTGTTTTTT.